Reported below is one T cell receptor beta chain. These data originate in a study of CD8 T cells in Susac syndrome. RNA in amounts of roughly 0.45 to 1 ug was reverse transcribed with random hexamers. TCR beta CDR3 was amplified by immunoSEQ multiplex PCR. This amplification extended across 54 Vbeta and 13 Jbeta segments. MiXCR, run by TCRdb on the immunoSEQ multiplex PCR reads, gives a single entry per CDR3 protein. The sample holds approximately 120,000 distinct CDR3 sequences; about 94% are singletons and the top ten take around 0.087%. TCR beta was sequenced from blood CD8+ and CD4+ T cells. Both CD4+ and CD8+ T cells were negatively isolated, and TEMRA cells underwent FACS enrichment. CDR1 is SGHDT, CDR2 YYEEEE, per germline. With V trimmed by 0 bases and J by 2 bases, 12 bases remained unmatched. The CDR3 consists of 19 residues.

Sequencing used CD4+ T cells from PBMCs. The rearrangement joins TRBV5-6 to TRBJ2-7; 12 bases fit TRBD2. The receptor was isolated from a human donor in good health. CDR3 sequence (DNA): TGTGCCAGCAGCTTGGGACTAGCGGGAGAGCCGAGAGGAACCTACGAGCAGTACTTC. Translated, it gives CASSLGLAGEPRGTYEQYF.